One sample yielded the 3 T cell receptor beta chains listed below, sequenced in a study of cytomegalovirus exposure and HLA in healthy donors. Primers for the PCR totalled 60 Vbeta and 13 Jbeta. Measured with immunoSEQ multiplex PCR; TCRdb has only the in-frame clones, and not every one. This sample carries about 240,000 clones, roughly 80% of them seen once, and the ten largest clones take more than 5%. Source material: PBMCs. The receptors were gathered from a woman aged 40 to 50 in good health and CMV-seropositive.

J is TRBJ1-2 and V is TRBV7-2, with D unresolved. V was cut by 6 bases and J by 0 bases, with 8 bases left in between. Germline assignment: CDR1 SGHTA and CDR2 FQGNSA. The CDR3 loop spans 13 amino acids. The CDR3 loop reads CASRSNPNYGYTF. For the CDR3, the DNA is TGTGCCAGCAGGTCAAATCCTAACTATGGCTACACCTTC.

The gene calls are TRBV25-1 and TRBJ1-2, with D maybe TRBD1 (5 bases). The germline V and J ends were trimmed by 1 base and 5 bases, with 17 bases remaining between them. This CDR3 contains 16 residues. Germline loops: CDR1 MGHDK, CDR2 SYGVNS. The CDR3 is CASSEFRQSSGYGYTF. The CDR3 bases are TGTGCCAGCAGTGAATTCCGACAGAGCTCAGGATATGGCTACACCTTC.

This chain joins TRBV19 and TRBJ2-2; TRBD2 might be the D (6 bases). This CDR3 has 13 residues. Trimming left V 10 bases short and J 6 bases short, with 15 bases between. Germline V lookup: CDR1 LNHDA, CDR2 SQIVND (reference sequence). CDR3 sequence (DNA): TGTGCCAAAAGGAGGAGGAGGGCCGGGGAGCTGTTTTTT. Translating it yields CAKRRRRAGELFF.